This T cell receptor (beta chain) is from a study of T-cell reconstitution after alpha-beta-depleted transplantation in children. Study-level results: After transplant, at about two months, alpha-beta T cells were reportedly derived from several hundred expanded graft clones.

This CDR3 comprises 12 residues. V was cut by 10 bases and J by 5 bases, with 14 bases left in between. Per germline, CDR1 SGHTA and CDR2 FQGNSA. During its preparation, the TCRbeta library received unique molecular identifiers. TCRdb reprocessed the PCR reads via MiXCR and lists one record per CDR3 protein. The repertoire holds 610,000 or so distinct CDR3 sequences, with around 27% as singletons. Points on this clonotype: The antigen is undetermined.

This receptor was obtained from a boy in the first two years of life with Wiskott-Aldrich syndrome, due to receive a stem cell transplant. This material consisted of PBMCs, taken before TCRalphabeta/CD19-depleted stem cell transplant. The chain joins TRBV7-2 to TRBJ2-5; TRBD1 is a possible D gene (5 bases). The CDR3 nucleotides are TGTGCCACCTCGATGAAGGGGGAGACCCAGTACTTC. Its translation: CATSMKGETQYF.